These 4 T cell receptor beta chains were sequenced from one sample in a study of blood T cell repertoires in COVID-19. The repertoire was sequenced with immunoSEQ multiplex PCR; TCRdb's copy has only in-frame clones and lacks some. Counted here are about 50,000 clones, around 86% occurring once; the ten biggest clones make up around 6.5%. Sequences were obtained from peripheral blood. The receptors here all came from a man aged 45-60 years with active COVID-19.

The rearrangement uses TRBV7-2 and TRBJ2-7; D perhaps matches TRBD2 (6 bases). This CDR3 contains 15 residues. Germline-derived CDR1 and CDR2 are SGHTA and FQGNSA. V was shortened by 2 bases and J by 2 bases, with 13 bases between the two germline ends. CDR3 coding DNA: TGTGCCAGCAGCTTATTGCGGGGACGCGCCTACGAGCAGTACTTC. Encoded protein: CASSLLRGRAYEQYF.

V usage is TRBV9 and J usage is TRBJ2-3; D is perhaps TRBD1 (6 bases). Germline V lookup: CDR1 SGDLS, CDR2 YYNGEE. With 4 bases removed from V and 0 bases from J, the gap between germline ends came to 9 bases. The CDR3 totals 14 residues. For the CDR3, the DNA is TGTGCCAGCAGCTTACAGGGAAGCACAGATACGCAGTATTTT. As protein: CASSLQGSTDTQYF.

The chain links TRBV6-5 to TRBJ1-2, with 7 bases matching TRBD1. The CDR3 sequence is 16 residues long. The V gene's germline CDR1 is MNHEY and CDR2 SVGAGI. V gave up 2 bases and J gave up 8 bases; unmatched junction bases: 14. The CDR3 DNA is TGTGCCAGCAGTTACCAACACAGGGGTCTGCTCCAGGGCTACACCTTC. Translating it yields CASSYQHRGLLQGYTF.

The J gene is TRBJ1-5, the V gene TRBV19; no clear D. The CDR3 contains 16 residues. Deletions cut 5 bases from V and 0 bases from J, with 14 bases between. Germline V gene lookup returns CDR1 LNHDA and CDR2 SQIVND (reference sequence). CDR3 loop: CASSPPRGTSNQPQHF. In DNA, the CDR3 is TGTGCCAGTAGTCCCCCCCGGGGAACTAGCAATCAGCCCCAGCATTTT.